Each of the 10 T cell receptor beta chains below was sequenced from the same sample in a study of cytomegalovirus exposure and HLA in healthy donors. Primers included in the PCR were 60 Vbeta and 13 Jbeta primers. Libraries were prepared by immunoSEQ multiplex PCR; TCRdb keeps only in-frame clonotypes and omits some of them. In the table there are tens of thousands of clones, 77% of which are singletons. The sample taken for sequencing was PBMCs. These receptors were obtained from a man aged 45-60 years in good health and CMV-seropositive.

This chain connects TRBV7-8 to TRBJ1-1; possible D gene TRBD1, 5 bases. The V gene lost 5 bases and the J gene lost 1 base, with 14 bases spanning the gap. Germline V gene sequence: CDR1 SGHVS, CDR2 FQNEAQ. The CDR3 runs 15 residues. The CDR3 protein is CASSGGARANTEAFF. The CDR3 coding sequence is TGTGCCAGCAGCGGAGGGGCCAGAGCGAACACTGAAGCTTTCTTT.

The chain employs TRBV6-1 and TRBJ2-5; no clear D gene. TRBJ2-7 explains the end of the DNA better; the J call may be wrong. The CDR3 covers 11 residues. CDR1 and CDR2 from the germline V gene are MNHNS and SASEGT. DNA of the CDR3: TGTGCCAGCAGTGGACATTTCGAGCAGTACTTC. Amino acids: CASSGHFEQYF.

The rearrangement uses TRBV5-4 and TRBJ1-2, with D perhaps matching TRBD1 (6 bases). From germline, CDR1 is SGHNT and CDR2 YYREEE (reference sequence). The germline V and J ends were trimmed by 5 bases and 4 bases, with 12 bases remaining between them. The CDR3 length is 13 residues. CDR3 in DNA: TGTGCCAGCAGTTCGCAGGGGACCTATGGCTACACCTTC. Its translation: CASSSQGTYGYTF.

V usage is TRBV7-2 and J usage is TRBJ2-4; D is undetermined. The CDR3 totals 13 residues. With 8 bases removed from V and 0 bases from J, the gap between germline ends came to 8 bases. Germline V gene sequence: CDR1 SGHTA, CDR2 FQGNSA. The CDR3 bases are TGTGCCAGCGTCGGTCTAGCCAAAAACATTCAGTACTTC. Its translation: CASVGLAKNIQYF.

The V gene is TRBV11-3, the J gene TRBJ1-1; no reliable D call. Trimming cost V 8 bases and J 10 bases, with 17 bases left between them. CDR1 SGHNT and CDR2 YENEEA come from the germline V gene. The CDR3 contains 12 residues. The CDR3: CASLGGSMVAFF. Here the CDR3 DNA reads TGTGCCAGCTTGGGCGGGTCGATGGTAGCTTTCTTT.

CDR3 residues: CASRIPQIYEQYF. The CDR3 DNA reads as TGTGCCAGCAGGATCCCACAGATCTACGAGCAGTACTTC. The chain couples TRBV6-6 to TRBJ2-7; D remains ambiguous. The CDR3 loop spans 13 amino acids. V lost 6 bases and J lost 3, with 12 bases in between. Per germline, CDR1 MNHNY and CDR2 SVGAGI (reference sequence).

The chain employs TRBV7-9 and TRBJ1-1; weak D call: TRBD1 (5 bases). This CDR3 region has 15 residues. Per the germline V gene, CDR1 is SEHNR and CDR2 is FQNEAQ (reference sequence). V lost 5 bases and J 0 bases, leaving 13 bases between the germline ends. The CDR3 nucleotides are TGTGCCAGCAGCACCTCGCGACAGATGAACACTGAAGCTTTCTTT. Its protein is CASSTSRQMNTEAFF.

This clone was counted a few times. CDR3 region: CASSYDRLNTIYF. The CDR3 bases are TGTGCCAGCAGTTACGACAGGCTGAACACCATATATTTT. V is TRBV11-2 and J is TRBJ1-3, with D maybe TRBD1 (6 bases). V dropped 6 bases and J dropped 7 bases, with 13 bases sitting between them. The CDR3 loop spans 13 amino acids. In germline, CDR1 is SGHAT, CDR2 FQNNGV. Full variable domain (remainder filled in from reference TRBV11-2 and TRBJ1-3): EAGVAQSPRYKIIEKRQSVAFWCNPISGHATLYWYQQILGQGPKLLIQFQNNGVVDDSQLPKDRFSAERLKGVDSTLKIQPAKLEDSAVYLCASSYDRLNTIYFGEGSWLTVV.

This sequence joins TRBV21-1 and TRBJ2-3; TRBD2, the table's D call, lacks a check against the DNA. TRBV21-1 is reported as a pseudogene. The CDR3 has 18 residues. This chain's CDR3 is CASSREESGSWPTDTQYF. CDR3 nucleotide sequence: TGTGCCAGCAGCAGGGAGGAGAGCGGGAGTTGGCCGACAGATACGCAGTATTTT.

The chain carries TRBV4-1 and TRBJ2-1; D may be TRBD2 (6 bases). The V end lost 3 bases, the J end lost 4 bases, and 16 bases lay between the germline ends. Germline V gives CDR1 MGHRA, CDR2 YSYEKL. This CDR3 comprises 16 residues. For the CDR3, the DNA is TGCGCCAGCAGCCATTCGCACAGCGGGCCTTACAATGAGCAGTTCTTC. Amino acids: CASSHSHSGPYNEQFF.